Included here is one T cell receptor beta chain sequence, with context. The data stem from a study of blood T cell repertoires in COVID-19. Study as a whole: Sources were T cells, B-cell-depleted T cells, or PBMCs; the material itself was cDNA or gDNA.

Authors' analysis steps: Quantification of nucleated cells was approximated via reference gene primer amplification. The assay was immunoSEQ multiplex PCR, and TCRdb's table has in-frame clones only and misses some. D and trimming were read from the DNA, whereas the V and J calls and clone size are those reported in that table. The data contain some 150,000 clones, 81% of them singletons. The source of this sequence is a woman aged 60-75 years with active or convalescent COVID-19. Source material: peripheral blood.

The CDR3 nucleotides read TGTGCCAGCAGCCAAGATGAGTCCCCTGGAAACACCATATATTTT. It translates to CASSQDESPGNTIYF. This sequence joins TRBV3-1 (or the pseudogene TRBV3-2) and TRBJ1-3; D gene uncertain. The CDR3 spans 15 residues. Germline values: CDR1 LGHDT, CDR2 YNNKEL (reference sequence). V was pared by 0 bases and J by 2 bases, with 8 bases between.